One and the same sample provided the 19 T cell receptor beta chains below, sequenced in a study of shared clonotypes between healthy human individuals. The assay was immunoSEQ multiplex PCR, and TCRdb's table has in-frame clones only and misses some. The sample lists millions of clones; 93% were seen once. CD45RO-negative, CCR7-selected cells formed the naive CD8 fraction, which excluded terminally differentiated effector memory CD45RA+ cells. Sample: naive CD8+ T cells from PBMCs. Every receptor here comes from a man in his late teens or twenties in good health. Some clones in this sample may be carry-over from other donors' samples.

For this clone: At the DNA level, this CDR3 is encoded by other sequences in the same sample as well. The chain combines TRBV10-2 with TRBJ2-4; D gene unclear. The CDR3 has 12 amino acids. CDR1 is WSHSY, CDR2 SAAADI, per germline. V lost 0 bases to trimming and J lost 6 bases, with 3 bases between them. The CDR3 protein is CASSESRNIQYF. The CDR3 DNA reads as TGCGCCAGCAGTGAGTCTCGAAACATTCAGTACTTC.

This clone was seen once. The V gene is TRBV5-6, the J gene TRBJ1-2, with a tentative D call TRBD1 (6 bases). The germline V gene encodes CDR1 SGHDT and CDR2 YYEEEE. This CDR3 comprises 15 residues. The V gene lost 5 bases and the J gene lost 4 bases, with 18 bases spanning the gap. The CDR3 region has the DNA TGTGCCAGCAGTCTTGGACCAGGGGTGGGCTATGGCTACACCTTC. Amino acid sequence: CASSLGPGVGYGYTF.

The chain links TRBV30 to TRBJ1-2, with D uncertain. The length of the CDR3 is 16 residues. CDR1 is GTSNPN and CDR2 is SVGIG in the germline V gene (reference sequence). V was cut by 2 bases and J by 7 bases, with 23 bases left in between. In nucleotides, the CDR3 is TGTGCCTGGAGTTTCCCCCCGTCACTCGCGATAGGTGGCTACACCTTC. Amino acid sequence: CAWSFPPSLAIGGYTF.

The chain carries TRBV7-9 and TRBJ1-1; D not resolved. V gave up 0 bases and J gave up 5 bases, with 10 bases separating them. The CDR3 has 14 residues. Germline assignment: CDR1 SEHNR and CDR2 FQNEAQ (reference sequence). The CDR3 spells CASSLADPRTEAFF. For the CDR3, the DNA is TGTGCCAGCAGCTTAGCGGACCCTAGGACTGAAGCTTTCTTT. Full variable domain (missing parts from reference TRBV7-9 and TRBJ1-1): DTGVSQNPRHKITKRGQNVTFRCDPISEHNRLYWYRQTLGQGPEFLTYFQNEAQLEKSRLLSDRFSAERPKGSFSTLEIQRTEQGDSAMYLCASSLADPRTEAFFGQGTRLTVV.

V gene TRBV28 combines with J gene TRBJ2-3, with 7 nucleotides matching TRBD2. From germline, CDR1 is MDHEN and CDR2 SYDVKM. The CDR3 contains 17 residues. Trimming removed 2 bases from V and 5 bases from J; junction bases left unmatched: 13. CDR3 region: CASSLGRAGVVKDTQYF. The CDR3 nucleotides read TGTGCCAGCAGTTTAGGCCGGGCGGGAGTTGTTAAAGATACGCAGTATTTT.

The chain has TRBV9 and TRBJ2-2; either TRBD1 or TRBD2 may supply D (5 bases each). The CDR3 contains 14 residues. V was clipped by 4 bases and J by 6 bases, with 13 bases between them. Per germline, CDR1 SGDLS and CDR2 YYNGEE. The CDR3 reads CASSSRDVAGELFF. CDR3 bases: TGTGCCAGCAGCTCCCGGGACGTCGCCGGGGAGCTGTTTTTT.

The chain carries TRBV30 and TRBJ2-5; no clear D gene. The end of the DNA fits TRBJ2-7 better, so the J call may be wrong. Germline V gives CDR1 GTSNPN, CDR2 SVGIG (reference sequence). CDR3 size: 15 residues. The CDR3 nucleotides read TGTGCCTGGAGTGTGCCCCCGTTCTGGTCCTACGAGCAGTACTTC. It codes for CAWSVPPFWSYEQYF.

CDR3 in DNA: TGTGCCAGCAGTGCCGGGACAGGGATCCAGCCCCAGCATTTT. Amino acid sequence: CASSAGTGIQPQHF. This chain connects TRBV6-5 to TRBJ1-5; TRBD1 aligns across 9 bases. Germline assignment: CDR1 MNHEY and CDR2 SVGAGI. The CDR3 covers 14 residues. J gave up 7 bases and V 5 bases, and 6 bases lay outside the gene matches.

V gene TRBV6-6 combines with J gene TRBJ2-1, with 7 bases matching TRBD2. Germline loops: CDR1 MNHNY, CDR2 SVGAGI (reference sequence). The V segment lost 4 bases and the J segment 4 bases; nucleotides outside the gene matches: 10. The CDR3 is 16 residues long. CDR3: CASSWTKRGEYNEQFF. Written as DNA, the CDR3 is TGTGCCAGCAGTTGGACGAAACGGGGGGAGTACAATGAGCAGTTCTTC.

V and J are TRBV5-5 and TRBJ1-5; no clear D. The germline CDR1 and CDR2 sequences are SGHKS and YYEKEE (reference sequence). This CDR3 comprises 15 residues. Trimming removed 1 base at V and 4 bases at J, with 12 bases between. The CDR3 sequence: CASSLYSFPNQPQHF. In DNA, the CDR3 is TGTGCCAGCAGCTTGTACAGTTTTCCAAATCAGCCCCAGCATTTT.

The J gene is TRBJ2-1, the V gene TRBV29-1; no firm D call. Germline CDR1 and CDR2: SQVTM and ANQGSEA. This CDR3 contains 13 residues. V lost 4 bases and J lost 7, with 14 bases in between. The CDR3 sequence: CSVGLGWGNEQFF. The CDR3 nucleotides are TGCAGCGTTGGTCTAGGATGGGGTAATGAGCAGTTCTTC.

This chain uses TRBV9 with TRBJ1-3, with D uncertain. This CDR3 is built from 13 residues. Trimming took off 0 bases at V and 3 bases at J, with 4 bases between the two ends. Per the germline V gene, CDR1 is SGDLS and CDR2 is YYNGEE. CDR3 residues: CASSVAVGNTIYF. The DNA of the CDR3 is TGTGCCAGCAGCGTAGCAGTTGGAAACACCATATATTTT.

The chain has TRBV6-5 and TRBJ2-7; 9 nucleotides match TRBD2. Germline V gene lookup returns CDR1 MNHEY and CDR2 SVGAGI. V was pared by 2 bases and J by 6 bases, with 8 bases of the junction left unmatched. The CDR3 loop spans 15 amino acids. The CDR3 region is CASSYVLAGDGEQYF. In nucleotides, the CDR3 is TGTGCCAGCAGTTACGTTTTAGCGGGAGACGGCGAGCAGTACTTC.

The rearrangement uses TRBV25-1 and TRBJ2-7; 8 bases are shared with TRBD2. The J segment lost 4 bases and the V segment lost 3 bases, leaving 8 bases of the junction unmatched. CDR1 and CDR2 (germline): MGHDK, SYGVNS. The CDR3 has 15 amino acids. CDR3 amino acids: CASSDRELADYEQYF. The DNA for the CDR3 is TGTGCCAGCAGTGATCGGGAACTAGCGGATTACGAGCAGTACTTC.

This chain uses TRBV7-2 with TRBJ1-4; D is ambiguous. V was clipped by 1 base and J by 8 bases, with 14 bases between them. Per the germline V gene, CDR1 is SGHTA and CDR2 is FQGNSA. CDR3 size: 15 residues. CDR3 sequence reads: CASSLGASKAEKLFF. The CDR3 nucleotides read TGTGCCAGCAGCTTAGGGGCCTCTAAAGCCGAAAAACTGTTTTTT.

The genes are TRBV6-6 and TRBJ2-1, with D unresolved. V shed 8 bases and J shed 4 bases, with 12 bases lying between them. The germline V gene has CDR1 MNHNY and CDR2 SVGAGI (reference sequence). The CDR3 is 13 amino acids. CDR3 nucleotides: TGTGCCAGCGGTGCATTTTTGTACAATGAGCAGTTCTTC. This codes for CASGAFLYNEQFF.

The rearrangement uses TRBV2 and TRBJ1-6; 8 nucleotides match TRBD1. CDR3 size: 14 residues. Germline V CDR1 and CDR2: SNHLY, FYNNEI. Trimming cost V 7 bases and J 8 bases; bases outside gene matches: 7. CDR3 loop: CASIRETGDSPLHF. The CDR3 DNA reads TGTGCCAGCATTCGCGAGACAGGGGATTCACCCCTCCACTTT.

The V call is TRBV28, the J call TRBJ2-3; 11 bases are a match to TRBD2. J was trimmed by 4 bases and V by 5 bases; bases with no gene match: 2. This CDR3 is 14 amino acids long. Germline V gives CDR1 MDHEN, CDR2 SYDVKM. The CDR3 DNA follows: TGTGCCAGCAGTATTAGCGGGAGGGCAGATACGCAGTATTTT. Encoded protein: CASSISGRADTQYF.

The chain uses TRBV7-9 and TRBJ2-4, with 12 bases fitting TRBD2. This CDR3 contains 19 residues. V lost 6 bases to trimming and J lost 11 bases; unmatched junction nucleotides: 23. Per germline, CDR1 SEHNR and CDR2 FQNEAQ (reference sequence). CDR3 bases: TGTGCCAGCAGTCAATACGGGACTAGCGGGCGCAAAGGGCGGGGACTTCAGTACTTC. Translated, it gives CASSQYGTSGRKGRGLQYF.